This is a list of T cell receptor beta chains from one sample in a study of regulatory T cells in long-lasting Graves disease. TCRdb used MiXCR to reprocess the multiplex PCR reads, holding one entry per CDR3 protein. The table shows about 340,000 distinct CDR3 sequences, with about 18% occurring only once. The specimen was peripheral blood mononuclear cells (PBMCs), collected when the disease was refractory, from a patient treated with antithyroid drugs. The receptors derive from a female donor with Graves disease. Each CDR3 is given with its conserved first and last residue. Fields, in order: clone size, V gene, J gene, D gene, CDR3 DNA, CDR3 protein. D genes are given only for firm matches. The size entry is marked missing in some rows and otherwise reads once, few, many or a size class.

>NA|TRBV7-2|TRBJ1-5|NA
TGTGCCAGCAGCTTAGACAGGCAATGGTTACAGCCCCAGCATTTT
CASSLDRQWLQPQHF
>many|TRBV12-3/TRBV12-4|TRBJ2-7|NA
TGTGCCAGCAGTCTCCAGGGGGGGCTGAGGGAGCAGTACTTC
CASSLQGGLREQYF
>NA|TRBV24-1|TRBJ1-5|NA
TGTGCCACCAGTGATACAGGGTCCAATCAGCCCCAGCATTTT
CATSDTGSNQPQHF
>many|TRBV11-2|TRBJ2-2|NA
TGTGCCAGCAGCTTAGCGGTGTTTGACCGGGAGCTGTTTTTT
CASSLAVFDRELFF
>NA|TRBV20-1|TRBJ2-7|TRBD1
TGCAGTGCTAACCGGGACAGGGGCTACGAGCAGTACTTC
CSANRDRGYEQYF
>many|TRBV24-1|TRBJ2-5|NA
TGTGCCACCAGTAAGGGTCAAGAGACCCAGTACTTC
CATSKGQETQYF
>many|TRBV3-1|TRBJ2-7|TRBD1
TGTGCCAGCAGCCCCGGGACAGGGAGCTCCTACGAGCAGTACTTC
CASSPGTGSSYEQYF
>NA|TRBV4-3|TRBJ1-1|NA
TGCGCCAGCAGCCAGGATACCGGGACCCGAAGAACGGCTTTCTTT
CASSQDTGTRRTAFF
>few|TRBV29-1|TRBJ2-5|TRBD1
TGCAGCGTTGAAGAGCCGAATCGCAATTACCGGGACAGGAAGAAAGAGACCCAGTACTTC
CSVEEPNRNYRDRKKETQYF
>few|TRBV9|TRBJ2-7|NA
TGTGCCAGCAGCGTAGGTCCAGGACTCTACGAGCAGTACTTC
CASSVGPGLYEQYF
>NA|TRBV5-5|TRBJ2-7|TRBD2
TGTGCCAGCAGCTCGTTAGCGGGCCCCTCCTACGAGCAGTACTTC
CASSSLAGPSYEQYF
>many|TRBV7-2|TRBJ1-2|NA
TGTGCCAGCAGCTTAGCGCCAGCTGCTCTTGGCTACACCTTC
CASSLAPAALGYTF
>many|TRBV7-9|TRBJ1-2|NA
TGTGCCAGCAGCCCTCGGGCAGGGAGAGGCTACACCTTC
CASSPRAGRGYTF
>few|TRBV7-6|TRBJ2-7|TRBD2
TGTGCCAGCAGCTTAGATGACGGGAGGGGCAACGAGCAGTACTTC
CASSLDDGRGNEQYF
>NA|TRBV6-1|TRBJ2-7|NA
TGTGCCAGCACCCCGGGTAGCGGCTCCTACGAGCAGTACTTC
CASTPGSGSYEQYF
>many|TRBV27|TRBJ2-5|NA
TGTGCCAGCAGTTTCCCCGGGGCCCAAGAGACCCAGTACTTC
CASSFPGAQETQYF
>few|TRBV11-2|TRBJ2-7|TRBD2
TGTGCCAGCAGCCGGGGACTAGCGGAGCCCTACGAGCAGTACTTC
CASSRGLAEPYEQYF
>few|TRBV6-1|TRBJ1-6|NA
TGTGCCAGCAGGTCCCCGGACAGACATAATTCACCCCTCCACTTT
CASRSPDRHNSPLHF
>few|TRBV7-9|TRBJ1-4|NA
TGTGCCAGCAGCCCTGGGTGGCTGGGTGAGAAACTGTTTTTT
CASSPGWLGEKLFF
>many|TRBV20-1|TRBJ2-7|TRBD1
TGCAGTGCAACAGAGGTCAGGGGGACCCACGAGCAGTACTTC
CSATEVRGTHEQYF
>many|TRBV6-1|TRBJ1-5|TRBD1
TGTGCCAGCAGTCCCCGACAGGGCAGGAGCAATCAGCCCCAGCATTTT
CASSPRQGRSNQPQHF
>NA|TRBV28|TRBJ2-1|TRBD2
TGTGCCAGCAGTTCACCCTTCCCATCGGGACTAGCGGGTTTCTCCAGCTCCTACAATGAGCAGTTCTTC
CASSSPFPSGLAGFSSSYNEQFF
>few|TRBV6-2/TRBV6-3|TRBJ2-7|TRBD2
TGTGCCAGCAGCCCGGGGACTAGCGGGGGGCTCTTCCGCGAGCAGTACTTC
CASSPGTSGGLFREQYF
>NA|TRBV20-1|TRBJ1-6|TRBD1
TGCAGTGCTAGAGAGTACAGGGGAAGTTCCTATAATTCACCCCTCCACTTT
CSAREYRGSSYNSPLHF
>NA|TRBV2|TRBJ1-1|TRBD1
TGTGCCAGCAACAGGGGTTATAACACTGAAGCTTTCTTT
CASNRGYNTEAFF
>NA|TRBV18|TRBJ2-1|NA
TGTGCCAGCTCACACAGAAGCTGGGGGGCTGGCAATGAGCAGTTCTTC
CASSHRSWGAGNEQFF
>NA|TRBV9|TRBJ2-1|NA
TGTGCCAGCAGCCCACAATCGGGGTCCTACAATGAGCAGTTCTTC
CASSPQSGSYNEQFF
>many|TRBV4-2|TRBJ1-1|TRBD1
TGTGCCAGCAGTGAAAGAGAGGGGGCTTGGACTGAAGCTTTCTTT
CASSEREGAWTEAFF
>NA|TRBV12-3/TRBV12-4|TRBJ2-3|TRBD1
TGTGCCAGCAGTCCGGGACAGGACCCTAGCACAGATACGCAGTATTTT
CASSPGQDPSTDTQYF
>few|TRBV9|TRBJ1-4|TRBD1
TGTGCCAGCAGCGGCGGAAGGACAGGTCGTATCGGGGCAACTAATGAAAAACTGTTTTTT
CASSGGRTGRIGATNEKLFF
>NA|TRBV19|TRBJ1-2|TRBD1
TGTGCCAGTACCGACAGGGCAAGAGTTTATGGCTACACCTTC
CASTDRARVYGYTF
>many|TRBV5-1|TRBJ1-1|NA
TGCGCCAGCAGCTTGGATCGGCAACTTGAAGCTTTCTTT
CASSLDRQLEAFF
>few|TRBV6-8|TRBJ2-7|TRBD2
TGTGCCAGCAGTTACTACCCGGGGGGGGAGTACGAGCAGTACTTC
CASSYYPGGEYEQYF
>many|TRBV2|TRBJ2-7|TRBD1
TGTGCCAGCAGTTACCGACAGGGTGGCGAGCAGTACTTC
CASSYRQGGEQYF
>many|TRBV27|TRBJ1-5|TRBD1
TGTGCCAGCAGTCCAGGGGGCGCCCTTAGCAATCAGCCCCAGCATTTT
CASSPGGALSNQPQHF
>NA|TRBV12-3/TRBV12-4|TRBJ1-3|NA
TGTGCCAGCAGTTTTACGGGGGCCGGCGGTGGAAACACCATATATTTT
CASSFTGAGGGNTIYF
>NA|TRBV6-2/TRBV6-3|TRBJ1-6|NA
TGTGCCAGCAGTGAACCCCCCGGGCAGGTCTCTAATTCACCCCTCCACTTT
CASSEPPGQVSNSPLHF
>many|TRBV7-8|TRBJ2-5|TRBD2
TGTGCCAGCAGCCAGCCCGGGACTAGGGTAAAAGAGACCCAGTACTTC
CASSQPGTRVKETQYF
>NA|TRBV27|TRBJ2-7|TRBD1
TGTGCCAGCAGTCCCGGACAGGGGAGCTTCTCCTACGAGCAGTACTTC
CASSPGQGSFSYEQYF
>many|TRBV6-1|TRBJ1-4|NA
TGTGCCAGCAGAACACGGGACCCAACTAATGAAAAACTGTTTTTT
CASRTRDPTNEKLFF
>NA|TRBV7-9|TRBJ1-1|NA
TGTGCCAGCAGCCTCTCGGCGGCTTTCTTT
CASSLSAAFF
>NA|TRBV7-9|TRBJ2-3|NA
TGTGCCAGCAGCTTGGCGGGGGCCTTCACAGATACGCAGTATTTT
CASSLAGAFTDTQYF
>few|TRBV27|TRBJ1-5|NA
TGTGCCAGCAGTTTAAGTCTAGGTCAGCCCCAGCATTTT
CASSLSLGQPQHF
>many|TRBV11-2|TRBJ1-2|TRBD1
TGTGCCAGCAGCTTAGGGGGACAGGGATACGGTGGCTACACCTTC
CASSLGGQGYGGYTF
>many|TRBV20-1|TRBJ2-7|NA
TGCAGTGCCAAGACAGACCTTGACTACTACGAGCAGTACTTC
CSAKTDLDYYEQYF
>few|TRBV9|TRBJ2-2|NA
TGTGCCAGCAGCGTAGCGGGATGGGGGCAGGAAGACGACGGGGAGCTGTTTTTT
CASSVAGWGQEDDGELFF
>NA|TRBV7-2|TRBJ2-5|TRBD2
TGTGCCAGCAGCTCAAGGACTAGCCAAGAGACCCAGTACTTC
CASSSRTSQETQYF
>few|TRBV7-9|TRBJ1-1|NA
TGTGCCAGCAGCTTAGGGGGACACATATCTGAAGCTTTCTTT
CASSLGGHISEAFF
>NA|TRBV5-1|TRBJ2-5|NA
TGCGCCAGCAGCTTGGTGCCAGGGGAGTGGGAGACCCAGTACTTC
CASSLVPGEWETQYF
>many|TRBV18|TRBJ1-1|NA
TGTGCCAGCTCTACTATCCGTGCTTACACTGAAGCTTTCTTT
CASSTIRAYTEAFF
>few|TRBV7-2|TRBJ2-7|NA
TGTGCCAGCACCCAGGGACTTTACTACGAGCAGTACTTC
CASTQGLYYEQYF
>NA|TRBV13|TRBJ2-3|TRBD2
TGTGCCAGCAGCTCCGGGGGGGTTCTAGCGCCGAAAACAGATACGCAGTATTTT
CASSSGGVLAPKTDTQYF
>many|TRBV18|TRBJ1-6|TRBD1
TGTGCCAGCTCACCACGGCAGGGGGCTAATTCACCCCTCCACTTT
CASSPRQGANSPLHF